This T cell receptor (beta chain) is drawn from a study of T cells expressing NK-cell markers. Study background: The sequencing cohort of eight donors included seven HCMV-seropositive individuals and one seronegative individual. The study's findings and limits: Several donors' CD3+CD56-NKG2C+ cells were dominated by the same clonotypes.

TCRdb derives one entry per CDR3 protein from the 5' RACE reads, leaving out DNA. The sample totals 200,000 to 300,000 distinct CDR3 sequences. Turning to this clonotype: Its target is unknown.

This TCR came from a man younger than 35 in good health. Sequenced: blood T cells: a sorted CD56 or NKG2C T cell subset, CD4+ or CD8+ T cells, or bulk PBMC T cells (not recorded which).

CDR3 sequence: CASSSPGQGGEKLFF. The chain joins TRBV28 to TRBJ1-4; TCRdb calls TRBD1, which cannot be checked without DNA. The CDR3 contains 15 residues. Germline CDR1 is MDHEN and CDR2 is SYDVKM.